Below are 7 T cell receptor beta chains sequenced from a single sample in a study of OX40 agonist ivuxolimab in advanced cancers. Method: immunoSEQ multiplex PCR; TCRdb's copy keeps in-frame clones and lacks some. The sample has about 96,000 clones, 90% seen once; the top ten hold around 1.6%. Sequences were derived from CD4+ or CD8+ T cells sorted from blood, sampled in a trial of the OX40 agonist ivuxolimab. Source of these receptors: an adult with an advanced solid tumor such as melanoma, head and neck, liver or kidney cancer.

The CDR3, as DNA: TGCGCCAGCAGCCAGTGGGTGGAGGGGCGGCTAGAGACCCAGTACTTC. Translation gives CASSQWVEGRLETQYF. The chain carries TRBV4-1 and TRBJ2-5, with a weak D call TRBD2 (6 bases). The V end lost 3 bases, the J end lost 4 bases, and 18 bases lay between the germline ends. The CDR3 contains 16 residues. Per germline, CDR1 MGHRA and CDR2 YSYEKL.

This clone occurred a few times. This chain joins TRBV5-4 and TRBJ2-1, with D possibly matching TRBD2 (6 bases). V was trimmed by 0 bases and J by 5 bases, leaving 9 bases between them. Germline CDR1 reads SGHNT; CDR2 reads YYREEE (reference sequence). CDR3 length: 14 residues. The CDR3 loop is CASSLEAGDNEQFF. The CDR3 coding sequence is TGTGCCAGCAGCTTGGAAGCGGGTGACAATGAGCAGTTCTTC.

The CDR3 here is CASSVGPLDEAFF. DNA of the CDR3: TGTGCCAGCAGCGTAGGGCCGCTCGATGAAGCTTTCTTT. This chain uses TRBV9 with TRBJ1-1; unclear D gene. Per the germline V gene, CDR1 is SGDLS and CDR2 is YYNGEE. V dropped 0 bases and J dropped 7 bases, with 10 bases sitting between them. The CDR3 totals 13 residues.

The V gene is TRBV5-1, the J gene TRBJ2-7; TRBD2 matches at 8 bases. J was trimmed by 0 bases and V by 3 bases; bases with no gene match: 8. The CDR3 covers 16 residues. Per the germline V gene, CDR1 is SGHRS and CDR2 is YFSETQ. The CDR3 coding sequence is TGCGCCAGCAGCTCCGGGGGGGCTAGCGGCTCCTACGAGCAGTACTTC. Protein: CASSSGGASGSYEQYF.

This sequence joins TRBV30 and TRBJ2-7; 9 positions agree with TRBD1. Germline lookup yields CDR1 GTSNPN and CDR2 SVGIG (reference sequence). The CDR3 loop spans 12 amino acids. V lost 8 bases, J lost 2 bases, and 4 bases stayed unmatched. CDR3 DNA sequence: TGTGCCCGTGGACAGGGGACCTACGAGCAGTACTTC. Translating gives CARGQGTYEQYF.

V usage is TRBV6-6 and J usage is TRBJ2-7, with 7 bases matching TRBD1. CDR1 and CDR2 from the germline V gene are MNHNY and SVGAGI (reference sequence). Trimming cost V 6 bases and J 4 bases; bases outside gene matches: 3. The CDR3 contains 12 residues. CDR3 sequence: CASSRDRYEQYF. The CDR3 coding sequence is TGTGCCAGCAGCCGGGACAGATACGAGCAGTACTTC.

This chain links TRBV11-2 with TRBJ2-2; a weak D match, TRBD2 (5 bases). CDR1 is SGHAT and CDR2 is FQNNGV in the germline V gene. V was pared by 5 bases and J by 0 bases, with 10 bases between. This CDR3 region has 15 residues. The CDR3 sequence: CASSPGLANTGELFF. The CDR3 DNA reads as TGTGCCAGCAGCCCAGGACTCGCGAACACCGGGGAGCTGTTTTTT.